The following is a T cell receptor beta chain sequence with its context. Germline V lookup: CDR1 LGHNA, CDR2 YSLEER. The CDR3 consists of 17 residues. Deletions cut 1 base from V and 0 bases from J, with 15 bases between. This record belongs to a study of shared clonotypes between healthy human individuals. The authors ran the assay at deep level. Libraries were prepared by immunoSEQ multiplex PCR; TCRdb keeps only in-frame clonotypes and omits some of them. The data hold 2.3 million or so clones, with approximately 93% observed a single time. The source of this sequence is a man between 18 and 35 years old in good health. Some clones in this sample may be carry-over from other donors' samples. The chain couples TRBV4-3 to TRBJ1-2, with TRBD1 as a possible D gene (5 bases). The sequenced material came from naive CD4+ T cells from PBMCs. As to subset: CD45RA+ positively selected. The CDR3: CASSQVLGGGANYGYTF. DNA of the CDR3: TGCGCCAGCAGCCAAGTGTTGGGCGGGGGGGCTAACTATGGCTACACCTTC.